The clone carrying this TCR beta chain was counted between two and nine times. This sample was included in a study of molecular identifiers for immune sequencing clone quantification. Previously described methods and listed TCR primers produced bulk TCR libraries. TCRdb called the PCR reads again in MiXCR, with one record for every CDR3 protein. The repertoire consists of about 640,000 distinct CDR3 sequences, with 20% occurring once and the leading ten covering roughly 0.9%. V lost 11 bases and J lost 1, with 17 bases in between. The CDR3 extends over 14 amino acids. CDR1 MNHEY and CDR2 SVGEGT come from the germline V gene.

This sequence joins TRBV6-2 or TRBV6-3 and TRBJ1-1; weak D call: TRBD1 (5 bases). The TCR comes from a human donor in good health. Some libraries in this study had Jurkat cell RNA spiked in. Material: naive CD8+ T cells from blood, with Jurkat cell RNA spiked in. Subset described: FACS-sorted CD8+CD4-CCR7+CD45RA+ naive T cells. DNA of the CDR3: TGTGCCGGCGCTATCTCAGGGCGGAACACTGAAGCTTTCTTT. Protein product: CAGAISGRNTEAFF.